This T cell receptor beta chain was recovered during a study of T cell changes during pregnancy in multiple sclerosis (dated by TCRdb to the late 2010s). Study-level background: In women with multiple sclerosis, the researchers looked at how the T cell repertoire shifted as pregnancy progressed.

Libraries were constructed by the immunoSEQ multiplex PCR assay. TCRdb carries this immuneACCESS record with in-frame sequences only. Its versions omit some clonotypes, under half of them owing to an unresolved V gene in the studies checked, with the rest unexplained. This sample lists roughly 69,000 clones; roughly 88% were detected once. In total, the top ten clones hold roughly 1.4% of the sample. For this clone: Its specific antigen is unknown. The input lacks base qualities; no much larger clone sits a single base away.

CDR1 is given as MNHNS and CDR2 as SASEGT, both from the germline V gene. Cut back by 3 bases and 7 bases, the V and J ends lie 16 bases apart. Inclusive of the bounding cysteine and phenylalanine, the CDR3 is 14 residues long. The sequence is cut down to CDR3 DNA, 42 bases in frame from base 1. The specimen was peripheral blood, collected in the third trimester of pregnancy. This TCR was sampled from a female donor with multiple sclerosis, enrolled in a pregnancy study. The sequence links TRBV6-1 to TRBJ2-7; 7 matching bases give a weak D call of TRBD2. The CDR3 region reads CASSDLRGAREQYF. At the DNA level, the sequence is TGTGCCAGCAGTGATCTTCGGGGGGCGAGGGAGCAGTACTTC.